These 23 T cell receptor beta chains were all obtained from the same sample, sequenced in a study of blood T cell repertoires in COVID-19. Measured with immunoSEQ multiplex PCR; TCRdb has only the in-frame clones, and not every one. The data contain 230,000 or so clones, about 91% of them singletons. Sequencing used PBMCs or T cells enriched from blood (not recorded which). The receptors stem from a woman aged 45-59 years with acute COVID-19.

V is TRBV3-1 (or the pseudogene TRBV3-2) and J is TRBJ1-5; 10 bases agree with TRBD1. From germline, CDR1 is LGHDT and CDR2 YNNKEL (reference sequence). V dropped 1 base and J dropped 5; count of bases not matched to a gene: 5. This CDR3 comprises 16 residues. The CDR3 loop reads CASSQARQGAHQPQHF. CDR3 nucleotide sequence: TGTGCCAGCAGCCAAGCCCGACAGGGGGCCCATCAGCCCCAGCATTTT.

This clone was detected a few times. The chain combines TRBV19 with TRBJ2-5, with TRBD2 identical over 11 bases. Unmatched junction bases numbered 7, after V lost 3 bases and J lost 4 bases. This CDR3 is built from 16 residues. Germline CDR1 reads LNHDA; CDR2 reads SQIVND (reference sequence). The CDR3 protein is CASSISLAGGVETQYF. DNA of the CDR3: TGTGCCAGTAGTATCTCCCTAGCGGGAGGAGTAGAGACCCAGTACTTC.

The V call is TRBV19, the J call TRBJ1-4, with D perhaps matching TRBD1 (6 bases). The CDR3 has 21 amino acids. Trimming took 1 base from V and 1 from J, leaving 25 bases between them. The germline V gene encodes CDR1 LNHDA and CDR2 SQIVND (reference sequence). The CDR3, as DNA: TGTGCCAGTAGTATAGGTTCCGACAGGTGGGAAACATATGGAACTAATGAAAAACTGTTTTTT. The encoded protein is CASSIGSDRWETYGTNEKLFF.

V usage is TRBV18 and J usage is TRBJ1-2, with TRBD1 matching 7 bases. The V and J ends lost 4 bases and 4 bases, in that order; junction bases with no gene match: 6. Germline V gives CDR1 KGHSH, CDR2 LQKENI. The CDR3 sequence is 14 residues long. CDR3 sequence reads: CASSQTGMTYGYTF. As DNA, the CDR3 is TGTGCCAGCTCACAGACAGGGATGACCTATGGCTACACCTTC.

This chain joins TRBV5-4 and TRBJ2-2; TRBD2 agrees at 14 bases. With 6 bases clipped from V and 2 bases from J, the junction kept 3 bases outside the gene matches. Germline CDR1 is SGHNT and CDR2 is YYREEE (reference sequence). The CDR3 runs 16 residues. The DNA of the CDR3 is TGTGCCAGCAAGACTAGCGGGAGGGCCAACACCGGGGAGCTGTTTTTT. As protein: CASKTSGRANTGELFF.

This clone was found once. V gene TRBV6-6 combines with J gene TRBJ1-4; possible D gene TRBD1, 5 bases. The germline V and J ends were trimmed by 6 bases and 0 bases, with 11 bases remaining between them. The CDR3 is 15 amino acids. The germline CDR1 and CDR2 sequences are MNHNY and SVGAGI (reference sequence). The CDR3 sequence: CASRPRAATNEKLFF. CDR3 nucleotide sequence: TGTGCCAGCAGGCCCAGGGCTGCAACTAATGAAAAACTGTTTTTT.

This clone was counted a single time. CDR3 amino acids: CATRGPGRSEQFF. For the CDR3, the DNA is TGTGCCACCAGAGGGCCCGGGAGAAGTGAGCAGTTCTTC. V gene TRBV6-5 combines with J gene TRBJ2-1; maybe TRBD2 (6 bases). Germline assignment: CDR1 MNHEY and CDR2 SVGAGI. Trimming stripped 10 bases from V and 9 bases from J, with 19 bases between. The length of the CDR3 is 13 residues.

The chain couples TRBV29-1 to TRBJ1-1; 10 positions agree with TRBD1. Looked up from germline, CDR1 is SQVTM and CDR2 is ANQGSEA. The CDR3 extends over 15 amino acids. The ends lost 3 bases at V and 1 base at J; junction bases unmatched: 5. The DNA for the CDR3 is TGCAGCGTTGACGACAGGGGGCGAAAGAACACTGAAGCTTTCTTT. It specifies CSVDDRGRKNTEAFF.

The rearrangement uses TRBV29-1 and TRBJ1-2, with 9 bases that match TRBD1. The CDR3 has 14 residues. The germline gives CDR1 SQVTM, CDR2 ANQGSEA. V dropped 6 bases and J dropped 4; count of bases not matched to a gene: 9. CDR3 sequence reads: CSVGQGRVGYGYTF. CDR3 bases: TGCAGCGTAGGACAGGGGAGAGTAGGCTATGGCTACACCTTC.

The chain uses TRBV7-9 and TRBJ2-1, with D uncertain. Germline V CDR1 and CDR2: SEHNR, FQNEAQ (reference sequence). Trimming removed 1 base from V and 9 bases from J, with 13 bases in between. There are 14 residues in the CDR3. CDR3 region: CASSLVGTPGEQFF. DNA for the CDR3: TGTGCCAGCAGCTTAGTAGGCACACCAGGTGAGCAGTTCTTC.

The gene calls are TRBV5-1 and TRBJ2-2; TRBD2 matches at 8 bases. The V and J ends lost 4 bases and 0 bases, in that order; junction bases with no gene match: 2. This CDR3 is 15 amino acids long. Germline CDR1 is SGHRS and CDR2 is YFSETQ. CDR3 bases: TGCGCCAGCAGCCCGGGACTAGCGAACACCGGGGAGCTGTTTTTT. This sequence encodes CASSPGLANTGELFF.

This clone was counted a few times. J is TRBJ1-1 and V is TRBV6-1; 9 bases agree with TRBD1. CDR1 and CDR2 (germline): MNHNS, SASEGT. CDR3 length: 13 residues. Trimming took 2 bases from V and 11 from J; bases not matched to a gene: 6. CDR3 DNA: TGTGCCAGCAGTGAAACCGGGACAGGGTCGGCTTTCTTT. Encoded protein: CASSETGTGSAFF.

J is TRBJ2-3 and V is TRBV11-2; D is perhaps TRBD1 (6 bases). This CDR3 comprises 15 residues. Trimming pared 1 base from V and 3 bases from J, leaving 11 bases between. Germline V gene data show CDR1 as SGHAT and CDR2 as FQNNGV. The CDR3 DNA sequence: TGTGCCAGCAGCTTAGCAGGGGTTGGGACAGATACGCAGTATTTT. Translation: CASSLAGVGTDTQYF. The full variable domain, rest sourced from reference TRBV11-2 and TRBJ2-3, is EAGVAQSPRYKIIEKRQSVAFWCNPISGHATLYWYQQILGQGPKLLIQFQNNGVVDDSQLPKDRFSAERLKGVDSTLKIQPAKLEDSAVYLCASSLAGVGTDTQYFGPGTRLTVL.

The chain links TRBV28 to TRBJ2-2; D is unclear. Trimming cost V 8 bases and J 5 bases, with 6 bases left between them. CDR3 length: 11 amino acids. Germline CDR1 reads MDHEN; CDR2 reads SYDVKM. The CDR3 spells CASQETGELFF. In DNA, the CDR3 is TGTGCCAGCCAAGAGACCGGGGAGCTGTTTTTT.

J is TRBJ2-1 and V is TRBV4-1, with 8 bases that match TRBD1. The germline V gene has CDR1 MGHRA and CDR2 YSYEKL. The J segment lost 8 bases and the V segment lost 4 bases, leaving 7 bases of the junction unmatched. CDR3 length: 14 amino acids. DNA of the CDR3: TGCGCCAGCAGCCCCCGGACAGGGTTGGATGAGCAGTTCTTC. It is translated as CASSPRTGLDEQFF.

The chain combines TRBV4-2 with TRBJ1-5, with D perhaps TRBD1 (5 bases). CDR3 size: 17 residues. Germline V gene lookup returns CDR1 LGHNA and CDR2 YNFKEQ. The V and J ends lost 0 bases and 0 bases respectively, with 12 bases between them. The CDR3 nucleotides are TGTGCCAGCAGCCAAGAGTCAGGGTGGAATAGCAATCAGCCCCAGCATTTT. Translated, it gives CASSQESGWNSNQPQHF.

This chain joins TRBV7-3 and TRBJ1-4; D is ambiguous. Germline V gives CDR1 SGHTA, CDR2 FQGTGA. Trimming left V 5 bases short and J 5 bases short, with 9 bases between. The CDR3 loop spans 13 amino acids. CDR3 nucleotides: TGTGCCAGCAGCCTATCCCCAAATGAAAAACTGTTTTTT. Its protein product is CASSLSPNEKLFF.

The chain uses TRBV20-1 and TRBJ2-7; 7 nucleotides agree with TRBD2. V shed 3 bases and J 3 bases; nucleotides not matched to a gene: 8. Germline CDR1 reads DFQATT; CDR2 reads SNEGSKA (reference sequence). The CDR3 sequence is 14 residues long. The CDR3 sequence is CSASQAGAGYEQYF. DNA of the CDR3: TGCAGTGCTAGTCAGGCGGGAGCGGGCTACGAGCAGTACTTC.

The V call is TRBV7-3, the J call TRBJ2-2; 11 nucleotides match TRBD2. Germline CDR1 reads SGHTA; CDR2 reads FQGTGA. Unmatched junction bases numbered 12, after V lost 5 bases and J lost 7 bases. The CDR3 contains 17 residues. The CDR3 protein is CASSPSALAGVGGELFF. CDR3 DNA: TGTGCCAGCAGCCCCTCGGCACTAGCGGGAGTAGGCGGGGAGCTGTTTTTT.

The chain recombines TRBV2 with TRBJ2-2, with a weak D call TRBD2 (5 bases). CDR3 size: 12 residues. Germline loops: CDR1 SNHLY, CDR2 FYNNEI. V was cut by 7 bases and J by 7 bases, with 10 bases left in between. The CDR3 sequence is CASKADYGELFF. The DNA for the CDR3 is TGTGCCAGCAAGGCAGACTACGGGGAGCTGTTTTTT.

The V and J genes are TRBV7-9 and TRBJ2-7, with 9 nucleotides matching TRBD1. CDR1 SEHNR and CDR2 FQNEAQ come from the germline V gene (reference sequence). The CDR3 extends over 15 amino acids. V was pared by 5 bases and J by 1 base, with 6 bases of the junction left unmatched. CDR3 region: CASSLGQGVSYEQYF. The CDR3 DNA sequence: TGTGCCAGCAGCCTGGGACAGGGTGTTTCCTACGAGCAGTACTTC.

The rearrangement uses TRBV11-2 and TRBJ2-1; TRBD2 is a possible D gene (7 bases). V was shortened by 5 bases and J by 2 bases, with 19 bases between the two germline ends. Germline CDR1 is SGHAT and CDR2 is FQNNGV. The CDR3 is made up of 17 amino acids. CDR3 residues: CASSPRGGGSAYNEQFF. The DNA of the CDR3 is TGTGCCAGCAGCCCTAGGGGGGGCGGCAGCGCCTACAATGAGCAGTTCTTC. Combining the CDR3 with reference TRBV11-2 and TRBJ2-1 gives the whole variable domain EAGVAQSPRYKIIEKRQSVAFWCNPISGHATLYWYQQILGQGPKLLIQFQNNGVVDDSQLPKDRFSAERLKGVDSTLKIQPAKLEDSAVYLCASSPRGGGSAYNEQFFGPGTRLTVL.

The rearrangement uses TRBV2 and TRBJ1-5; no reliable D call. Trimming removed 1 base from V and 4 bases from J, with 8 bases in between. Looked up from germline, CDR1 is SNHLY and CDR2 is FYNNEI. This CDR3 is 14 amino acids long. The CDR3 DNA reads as TGTGCCAGCAGTGAAGGGGTGCGGAATCAGCCCCAGCATTTT. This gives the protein CASSEGVRNQPQHF.